One and the same sample provided the 21 T cell receptor beta chains below, sequenced in a study of shared clonotypes between healthy human individuals. Terminally differentiated effector memory CD45RA+ cells were excluded from the naive CD8 cells, which were CD45RO-negative and positively selected for CCR7. Assay used: immunoSEQ multiplex PCR; TCRdb lists only in-frame clones, some missing. The sample shows about 2.1 million clones, about 93% of them seen only once. Sequencing input: naive CD8+ T cells from PBMCs. The source of these receptors is a man aged 18-30 years in good health. Some clones in this sample may be carry-over from other donors' samples.

The V and J genes are TRBV9 and TRBJ2-7; TRBD2 matches at 9 bases. The CDR3 extends over 15 amino acids. Germline-derived CDR1 and CDR2 are SGDLS and YYNGEE. After removal of 4 bases from V and 4 bases from J, the junction contained 9 bases not matched to a gene. DNA for the CDR3: TGTGCCAGCAGCTCCCTAGCGGGAAGTAGATACGAGCAGTACTTC. Encoded protein: CASSSLAGSRYEQYF.

The V and J genes are TRBV5-1 and TRBJ1-2; D gene uncertain. V lost 0 bases to trimming and J lost 2 bases, with 5 bases between them. From germline, CDR1 is SGHRS and CDR2 YFSETQ. The CDR3 sequence is 13 residues long. The CDR3 loop reads CASSLVINYGYTF. In DNA form, the CDR3 reads TGCGCCAGCAGCTTGGTGATCAACTATGGCTACACCTTC.

This chain links TRBV29-1 with TRBJ2-2, with 9 bases aligning to TRBD2. Germline CDR1 and CDR2: SQVTM and ANQGSEA. J gave up 3 bases and V 5 bases, and 1 base lay outside the gene matches. The length of the CDR3 is 13 residues. CDR3 bases: TGCAGCGTTTTAGCGGGAGACACCGGGGAGCTGTTTTTT. Protein: CSVLAGDTGELFF.

V and J are TRBV15 and TRBJ1-4; possibly TRBD1 for D (5 bases). The CDR3 consists of 17 residues. V dropped 0 bases and J dropped 1 base, with 12 bases sitting between them. CDR1 and CDR2 (germline): LNHNV, YYDKDF (reference sequence). CDR3 nucleotide sequence: TGTGCCACCAGCAGAGATGGCGTGGGGCAAACTAATGAAAAACTGTTTTTT. Encoded protein: CATSRDGVGQTNEKLFF.

The chain links TRBV28 to TRBJ1-2; perhaps TRBD1 as D (5 bases). Germline lookup yields CDR1 MDHEN and CDR2 SYDVKM. CDR3 length: 12 amino acids. Trimming took 3 bases from V and 8 from J, leaving 10 bases between them. CDR3 protein: CASSFGALGYTF. The CDR3 nucleotides read TGTGCCAGCAGTTTCGGGGCTCTGGGCTACACCTTC.

The gene calls are TRBV7-9 and TRBJ2-3, with TRBD1 as a possible D gene (5 bases). V lost 4 bases and J lost 5, with 13 bases in between. Per germline, CDR1 SEHNR and CDR2 FQNEAQ (reference sequence). The CDR3 runs 14 residues. The CDR3 coding sequence is TGTGCCAGCAGCTCCGGACAAGGGCTAGATACGCAGTATTTT. Protein product: CASSSGQGLDTQYF.

The genes are TRBV5-6 and TRBJ1-6, with a possible D match to TRBD1 (6 bases). CDR3 size: 14 residues. The germline V and J ends were trimmed by 7 bases and 1 base, with 9 bases remaining between them. Per germline, CDR1 SGHDT and CDR2 YYEEEE. The CDR3 region has the DNA TGTGCCAGCGGAACAGGGTCCTATAATTCACCCCTCCACTTT. Translating it yields CASGTGSYNSPLHF.

This rearrangement joins TRBV27 to TRBJ2-1; 9 bases fit TRBD2. The CDR3 runs to 16 residues. The J segment lost 4 bases and the V segment lost 5 bases, leaving 9 bases of the junction unmatched. CDR1 is MNHEY and CDR2 is SMNVEV in the germline V gene (reference sequence). The CDR3 loop reads CASSVRGGRGYNEQFF. CDR3 nucleotide sequence: TGTGCCAGCAGTGTGAGGGGCGGGAGGGGGTACAATGAGCAGTTCTTC.

V usage is TRBV7-3 and J usage is TRBJ2-7; 12 positions match TRBD2. Losses at the gene ends were 2 bases for V and 6 bases for J; bases not matched to a gene: 2. This CDR3 spans 14 amino acids. Germline CDR1 and CDR2: SGHTA and FQGTGA. CDR3 DNA sequence: TGTGCCAGCAGCTTACAACTAGCGGGAGGCGAGCAGTACTTC. Its translation is CASSLQLAGGEQYF.

This chain uses TRBV21-1 with TRBJ2-1; no DNA check was done on the table's D call, TRBD2. TRBV21-1 is flagged as a pseudogene. The CDR3 contains 21 residues. In DNA, the CDR3 is TGTGCCAGCAGCAAAGGAACGGGAGGGCGAGTAAGTATAATGTCCTACAATGAGCAGTTCTTC. Translating gives CASSKGTGGRVSIMSYNEQFF.

This chain joins TRBV29-1 and TRBJ2-7; D is ambiguous. The CDR3 has 12 amino acids. Germline values: CDR1 SQVTM, CDR2 ANQGSEA. Trimming cost V 7 bases and J 7 bases, with 17 bases left between them. CDR3 DNA sequence: TGCAGCGGAATGACCCTGGGCCGGGAGCAGTACTTC. Its protein is CSGMTLGREQYF.

The sample holds one count of this clone. The sample holds other DNA sequences that translate to the same CDR3. The rearrangement links TRBV4-1 to TRBJ2-1, with D tentatively TRBD2 (6 bases). Per the germline V gene, CDR1 is MGHRA and CDR2 is YSYEKL. V lost 0 bases and J 10 bases, leaving 7 bases between the germline ends. CDR3 length equals 12 residues. The CDR3, as DNA: TGCGCCAGCAGCCAAGATGGAGGGGAGCAGTTCTTC. Its protein product is CASSQDGGEQFF.

The rearrangement links TRBV11-2 to TRBJ2-7, with 12 nucleotides matching TRBD2. V lost 6 bases to trimming and J lost 5 bases; unmatched junction nucleotides: 2. Per germline, CDR1 SGHAT and CDR2 FQNNGV. This CDR3 has 13 amino acids. DNA of the CDR3: TGTGCCAGCAGACCTAGCGGGAGGGACGAGCAGTACTTC. This encodes CASRPSGRDEQYF.

The genes are TRBV6-5 and TRBJ1-1, with D uncertain. Trimming pared 6 bases from V and 1 base from J, leaving 12 bases between. The germline V gene encodes CDR1 MNHEY and CDR2 SVGAGI. The CDR3 has 14 amino acids. CDR3 DNA: TGTGCCAGCAGCCCCCCCTGGGAGAACACTGAAGCTTTCTTT. Its protein is CASSPPWENTEAFF.

The CDR3 DNA follows: TGCAGCGTTCGCGGGGGCGACCAAGAGACCCAGTACTTC. Its protein is CSVRGGDQETQYF. The V gene is TRBV29-1, the J gene TRBJ2-5, with D possibly TRBD2 on 7 matching bases. Trimming pared 5 bases from V and 0 bases from J, leaving 10 bases between. Per the germline V gene, CDR1 is SQVTM and CDR2 is ANQGSEA. This CDR3 is built from 13 residues.

This chain connects TRBV5-1 to TRBJ1-1, with a weak D call TRBD1 (5 bases). CDR3 length equals 18 residues. Germline V lookup: CDR1 SGHRS, CDR2 YFSETQ. V was clipped by 0 bases and J by 0 bases, with 18 bases between them. CDR3 DNA sequence: TGCGCCAGCAGCTTGGAGTTCTCCCAGGGCACCTTGAACACTGAAGCTTTCTTT. The encoded protein is CASSLEFSQGTLNTEAFF.

This clone has just one count. This rearrangement joins TRBV7-2 to TRBJ1-2; D is ambiguous. Germline V lookup: CDR1 SGHTA, CDR2 FQGNSA. The CDR3 sequence is 17 residues long. V gave up 5 bases and J gave up 4 bases, with 23 bases separating them. The CDR3 sequence: CASSPSLQIPKGYGYTF. CDR3 coding DNA: TGTGCCAGCAGCCCGTCCCTCCAGATACCTAAAGGCTATGGCTACACCTTC.

This clone was recorded once. The chain employs TRBV7-9 and TRBJ2-5; D remains ambiguous. V was clipped by 9 bases and J by 2 bases, with 16 bases between them. Per the germline V gene, CDR1 is SEHNR and CDR2 is FQNEAQ (reference sequence). The CDR3 loop spans 14 amino acids. CDR3 in amino acids: CASRPGTPQETQYF. CDR3 DNA: TGTGCCAGTCGCCCTGGCACTCCACAAGAGACCCAGTACTTC.

J is TRBJ1-4 and V is TRBV27, with TRBD1 matching 9 bases. The CDR3 consists of 15 residues. Germline CDR1 reads MNHEY; CDR2 reads SMNVEV (reference sequence). J was trimmed by 8 bases and V by 5 bases; bases with no gene match: 9. The CDR3 DNA follows: TGTGCCAGCAGTCCAAAAACAGGGGGCGACGAAAAACTGTTTTTT. This encodes CASSPKTGGDEKLFF.

The CDR3 region has the DNA TGTGCCAGCAGTTTATCTGCAGGGAGTCATTCACCCCTCCACTTT. It specifies CASSLSAGSHSPLHF. The rearrangement links TRBV27 to TRBJ1-6; D possibly corresponds to TRBD1 (5 bases). Trimming removed 0 bases from V and 8 bases from J, with 11 bases in between. There are 15 residues in the CDR3. The germline CDR1 and CDR2 sequences are MNHEY and SMNVEV (reference sequence).

The rearrangement uses TRBV9 and TRBJ1-4; D remains ambiguous. This CDR3 is 17 amino acids long. CDR1 SGDLS and CDR2 YYNGEE come from the germline V gene. Trimming took 3 bases from V and 10 from J, leaving 25 bases between them. The CDR3 DNA is TGTGCCAGCAGCGCGCACCCCTCCACATCTGGGGTCGGAAAACTGTTTTTT. Amino acids: CASSAHPSTSGVGKLFF. Full variable domain (rest looked up from reference TRBV9 and TRBJ1-4): DSGVTQTPKHLITATGQRVTLRCSPRSGDLSVYWYQQSLDQGLQFLIQYYNGEERAKGNILERFSAQQFPDLHSELNLSSLELGDSALYFCASSAHPSTSGVGKLFFGSGTQLSVL.